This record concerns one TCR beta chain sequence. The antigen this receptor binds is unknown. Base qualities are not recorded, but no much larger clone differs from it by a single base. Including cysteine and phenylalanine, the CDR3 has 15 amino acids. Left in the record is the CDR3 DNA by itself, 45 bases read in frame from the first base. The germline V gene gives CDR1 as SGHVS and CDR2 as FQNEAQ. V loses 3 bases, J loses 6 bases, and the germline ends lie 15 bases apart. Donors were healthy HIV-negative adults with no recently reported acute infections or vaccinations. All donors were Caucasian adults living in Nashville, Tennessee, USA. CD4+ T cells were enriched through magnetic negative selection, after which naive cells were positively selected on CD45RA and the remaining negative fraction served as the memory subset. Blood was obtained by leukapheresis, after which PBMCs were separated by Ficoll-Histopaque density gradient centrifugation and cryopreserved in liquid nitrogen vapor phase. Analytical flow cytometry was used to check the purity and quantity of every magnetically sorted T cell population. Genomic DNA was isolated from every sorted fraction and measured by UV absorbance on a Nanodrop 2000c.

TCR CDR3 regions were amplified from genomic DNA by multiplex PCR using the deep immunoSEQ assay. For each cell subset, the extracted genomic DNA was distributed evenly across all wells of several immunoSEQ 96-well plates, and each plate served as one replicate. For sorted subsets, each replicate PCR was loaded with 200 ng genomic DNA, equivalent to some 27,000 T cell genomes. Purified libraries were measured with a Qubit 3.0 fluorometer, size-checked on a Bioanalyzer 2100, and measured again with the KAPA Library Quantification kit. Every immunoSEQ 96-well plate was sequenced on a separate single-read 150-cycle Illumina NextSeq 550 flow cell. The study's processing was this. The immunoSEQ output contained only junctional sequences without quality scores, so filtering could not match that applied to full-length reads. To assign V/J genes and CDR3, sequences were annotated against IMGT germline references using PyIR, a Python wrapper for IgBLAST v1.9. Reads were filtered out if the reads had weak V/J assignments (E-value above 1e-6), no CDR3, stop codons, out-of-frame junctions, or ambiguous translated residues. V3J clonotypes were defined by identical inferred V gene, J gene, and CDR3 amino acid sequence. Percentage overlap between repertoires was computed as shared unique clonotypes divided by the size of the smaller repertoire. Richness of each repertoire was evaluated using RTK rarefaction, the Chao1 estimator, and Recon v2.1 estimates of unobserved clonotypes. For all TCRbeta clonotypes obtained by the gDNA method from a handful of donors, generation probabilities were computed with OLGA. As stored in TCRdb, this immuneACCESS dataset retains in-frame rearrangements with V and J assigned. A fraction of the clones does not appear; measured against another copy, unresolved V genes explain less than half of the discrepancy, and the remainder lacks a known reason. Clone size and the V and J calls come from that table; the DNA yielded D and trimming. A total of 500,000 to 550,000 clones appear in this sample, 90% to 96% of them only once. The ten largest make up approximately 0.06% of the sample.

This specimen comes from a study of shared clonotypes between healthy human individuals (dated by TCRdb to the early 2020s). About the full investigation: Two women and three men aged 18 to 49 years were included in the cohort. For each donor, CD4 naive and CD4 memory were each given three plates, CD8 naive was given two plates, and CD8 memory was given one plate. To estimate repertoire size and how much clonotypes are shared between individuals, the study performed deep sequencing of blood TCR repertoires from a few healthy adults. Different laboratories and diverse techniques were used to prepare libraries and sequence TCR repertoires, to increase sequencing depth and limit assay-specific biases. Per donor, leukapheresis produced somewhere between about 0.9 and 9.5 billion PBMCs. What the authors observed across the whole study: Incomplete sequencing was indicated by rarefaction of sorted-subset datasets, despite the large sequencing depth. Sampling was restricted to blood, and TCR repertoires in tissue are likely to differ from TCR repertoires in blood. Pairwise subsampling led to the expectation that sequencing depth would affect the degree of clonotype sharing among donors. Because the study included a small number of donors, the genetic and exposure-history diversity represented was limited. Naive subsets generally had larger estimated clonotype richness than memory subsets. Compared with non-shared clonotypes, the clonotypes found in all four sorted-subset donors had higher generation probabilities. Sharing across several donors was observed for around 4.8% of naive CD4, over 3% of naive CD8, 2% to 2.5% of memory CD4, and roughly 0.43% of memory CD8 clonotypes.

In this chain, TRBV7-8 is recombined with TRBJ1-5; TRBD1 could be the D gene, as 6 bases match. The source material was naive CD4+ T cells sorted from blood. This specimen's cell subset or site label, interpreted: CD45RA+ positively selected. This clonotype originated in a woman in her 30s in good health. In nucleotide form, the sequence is TGTGCCAGCAGCTTCGGGCAGGGGCAAGGTCAGCCCCAGCATTTT. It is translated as CASSFGQGQGQPQHF.